Below are 13 T cell receptor beta chains sequenced from a single sample in a study of blood T cells in healthy people across ages. With a J-beta primer mix and a sample-barcoded 5' primer, a second PCR ran about 7 to 12 cycles. TCRdb reanalysed the 5' RACE reads using MiXCR and keeps one entry per CDR3 protein. The sample carries about 970,000 distinct CDR3 sequences, just over 50% recorded once. The sample taken for sequencing was blood. These receptor sequences come from a woman in her sixties or seventies in good health.

This clonotype was found many times. The chain couples TRBV5-1 to TRBJ1-1; D not certain. V lost 4 bases and J 5 bases, leaving 12 bases between the germline ends. Per the germline V gene, CDR1 is SGHRS and CDR2 is YFSETQ. The CDR3 contains 13 residues. CDR3: CASSLRGGTEAFF. For the CDR3, the DNA is TGCGCCAGCAGCCTACGGGGAGGTACTGAAGCTTTCTTT.

The CDR3 nucleotides are TGCGCCAGCATCGGACTAGCGGGATACGGTCAAGAGACCCAGTACTTC. This codes for CASIGLAGYGQETQYF. The V gene is TRBV5-1, the J gene TRBJ2-5, with 12 bases aligning to TRBD2. This CDR3 spans 16 amino acids. V gave up 6 bases and J gave up 2 bases; unmatched junction bases: 8. CDR1 and CDR2 from the germline V gene are SGHRS and YFSETQ.

The V gene is TRBV7-8, the J gene TRBJ2-4; 8 bases align to TRBD1. Matching the DNA end better, TRBJ2-7 makes the J call doubtful. Looked up from germline, CDR1 is SGHVS and CDR2 is FQNEAQ. The CDR3 spans 14 residues. In DNA form, the CDR3 reads TGTGCCAGCAGCTTAGTCAGGGGGCAAAGCGAGCAGTACTTC. Its protein product is CASSLVRGQSEQYF.

The chain combines TRBV7-3 with TRBJ2-7, with a possible D match to TRBD1 (6 bases). CDR1 is SGHTA and CDR2 is FQGTGA in the germline V gene. The CDR3 sequence is 15 residues long. The germline V and J ends were trimmed by 1 base and 6 bases, with 16 bases remaining between them. The CDR3, as DNA: TGTGCCAGCAGCTTAAGAGGAAGCGGCAGGGGCGAGCAGTACTTC. Amino acids: CASSLRGSGRGEQYF.

The rearrangement joins TRBV10-3 to TRBJ2-4; perhaps D is TRBD1 or TRBD2 (5 bases each). The CDR3 contains 17 residues. The germline V and J ends were trimmed by 2 bases and 5 bases, with 19 bases remaining between them. Germline V gives CDR1 ENHRY, CDR2 SYGVKD. CDR3 nucleotide sequence: TGTGCCATCAGTGAGGGTTCGACCGGGACCTACGAAAACATTCAGTACTTC. The encoded protein is CAISEGSTGTYENIQYF.

The chain uses TRBV5-1 and TRBJ2-5, with D possibly TRBD2 on 7 matching bases. Trimming removed 7 bases at V and 2 bases at J, with 18 bases between. The CDR3 length is 15 residues. Germline CDR1 and CDR2: SGHRS and YFSETQ. CDR3: CASAIGGAGQETQYF. CDR3 coding DNA: TGCGCCAGCGCGATTGGGGGGGCGGGTCAAGAGACCCAGTACTTC.

The J gene is TRBJ2-1, the V gene TRBV18; the D call may be TRBD1 or TRBD2 (5 bases each). Trimming removed 6 bases from V and 9 bases from J, with 18 bases in between. The CDR3 length is 14 residues. CDR1 is KGHSH, CDR2 LQKENI, per germline. In DNA, the CDR3 is TGTGCCAGCTCCCCTGGGACCCAAGCTCGTGAGCAGTTCTTC. Its translation: CASSPGTQAREQFF.

This chain uses TRBV20-1 with TRBJ2-7; 10 bases are a match to TRBD1. Losses at the gene ends were 6 bases for V and 4 bases for J; bases not matched to a gene: 12. CDR1 and CDR2 from the germline V gene are DFQATT and SNEGSKA (reference sequence). The CDR3 consists of 15 residues. CDR3 nucleotide sequence: TGCAGTGCGCACCCCGGGACAGGGGCCCGGTACGAGCAGTACTTC. As protein: CSAHPGTGARYEQYF.

This clonotype was counted only a few times. V and J are TRBV9 and TRBJ2-3; D ambiguous. This CDR3 comprises 12 residues. Trimming took 0 bases from V and 4 from J, leaving 3 bases between them. CDR1 is SGDLS and CDR2 is YYNGEE in the germline V gene. The CDR3 loop reads CASSVESDTQYF. The CDR3 DNA reads as TGTGCCAGCAGCGTAGAGTCAGATACGCAGTATTTT.

This clonotype has ten or more counts. The V gene is TRBV7-9, the J gene TRBJ2-7, with a possible D match to TRBD1 (5 bases). Deletions cut 6 bases from V and 6 bases from J, with 12 bases between. This CDR3 comprises 12 residues. Germline V gene data show CDR1 as SEHNR and CDR2 as FQNEAQ (reference sequence). CDR3 residues: CASSFRGGEQYF. CDR3 DNA: TGTGCCAGCAGTTTTAGGGGCGGCGAGCAGTACTTC.

The chain combines TRBV9 with TRBJ2-1, with TRBD2 matching over 7 bases. CDR3 size: 17 residues. The germline CDR1 and CDR2 sequences are SGDLS and YYNGEE. V lost 0 bases and J lost 0; bases outside the gene matches: 6. Written as DNA, the CDR3 is TGTGCCAGCAGCGTAGCTCGGGGCGGGAGCTCCTACAATGAGCAGTTCTTC. Amino acids: CASSVARGGSSYNEQFF. Filled out from reference TRBV9 and TRBJ2-1, the complete variable domain reads DSGVTQTPKHLITATGQRVTLRCSPRSGDLSVYWYQQSLDQGLQFLIQYYNGEERAKGNILERFSAQQFPDLHSELNLSSLELGDSALYFCASSVARGGSSYNEQFFGPGTRLTVL.

The chain couples TRBV12-3 or TRBV12-4 to TRBJ2-1, with unresolved D. The CDR3 has 15 amino acids. Trimming stripped 5 bases from V and 7 bases from J, with 18 bases between. CDR3 in amino acids: CASSHAPSGRNEQFF. The CDR3 DNA follows: TGTGCCAGCAGTCACGCCCCGTCCGGAAGGAATGAGCAGTTCTTC.

This clonotype is a singleton in its sample. The chain links TRBV2 to TRBJ1-2; D is unclear. V was clipped by 6 bases and J by 3 bases, with 14 bases between them. Germline values: CDR1 SNHLY, CDR2 FYNNEI. CDR3 length: 14 amino acids. For the CDR3, the DNA is TGTGCCAGCAGGAGGGAGAAGTCAGACTATGGCTACACCTTC. Its protein is CASRREKSDYGYTF.